The clone carrying this TCR beta chain was seen ten or more times. As yet, its antigen is unknown. With template switching, a universal primer site was added, and the cDNA carried unique molecular identifiers. TCRdb re-analysed the 5' RACE reads in MiXCR, keeping a single row per CDR3 protein. The repertoire holds around 230,000 distinct CDR3 sequences, with approximately 7.1% as singletons. In germline, CDR1 is SGHTA, CDR2 FQGNSA. V lost 5 bases, J lost 4 bases, and 4 bases stayed unmatched. This CDR3 comprises 15 residues. This sample is part of a study of identical twins. General observations from the study: Fewer insertions were carried by abundant cord blood beta clonotypes, but none was seen in memory repertoires.

These same records also appear under a second study, on T cells expressing NK-cell markers. As that report states: Of the CD8+ T cells in over five donors, roughly 1.0-7.5% belonged to dominant NKG2C+ clonotypes.

This chain connects TRBV7-2 to TRBJ2-1; TRBD2 matches 11 bases. The clonotype was recovered from a woman aged 18-30 years in good health. Input material: CD8+ T cells sorted from blood. The CDR3 reads CASSISGGGYNEQFF. CDR3 nucleotides: TGTGCCAGCAGCATTAGCGGGGGGGGATACAATGAGCAGTTCTTC.